This T cell receptor (beta chain) was captured by sequencing in a study of Tregs in tolerant kidney transplant recipients. About the study: Recipients received nonmyeloablative bone marrow transplants from related graft donors, with transient mixed chimerism. Overall study findings and caveats: Nucleotide sequences could not be compared across some patients' samples due to primer changes. This study did not directly address biological reproducibility.

Generated by immunoSEQ multiplex PCR, the TCRdb table keeps only in-frame clones and is missing some. The listing contains under 55,000 clones. CDR1 is KGHSH, CDR2 LQKENI, per germline. CDR3 length: 13 residues. On this clone itself: What it binds is not known. The missing CDR3 end, 3 residues past where the read stops, is filled in from the germline J gene.

The source is a human donor who received a combined kidney and bone marrow transplant. The rearrangement uses TRBV18 and TRBJ1-2; 10 bases are a match to TRBD1. The sequencing used CD4+ T cells from blood, collected before the transplant. The chain's CDR3 is CASSRGTGDGYTF. The sequenced CDR3 bases are TGTGCCAGCTCACGAGGGACAGGGGACGGC.